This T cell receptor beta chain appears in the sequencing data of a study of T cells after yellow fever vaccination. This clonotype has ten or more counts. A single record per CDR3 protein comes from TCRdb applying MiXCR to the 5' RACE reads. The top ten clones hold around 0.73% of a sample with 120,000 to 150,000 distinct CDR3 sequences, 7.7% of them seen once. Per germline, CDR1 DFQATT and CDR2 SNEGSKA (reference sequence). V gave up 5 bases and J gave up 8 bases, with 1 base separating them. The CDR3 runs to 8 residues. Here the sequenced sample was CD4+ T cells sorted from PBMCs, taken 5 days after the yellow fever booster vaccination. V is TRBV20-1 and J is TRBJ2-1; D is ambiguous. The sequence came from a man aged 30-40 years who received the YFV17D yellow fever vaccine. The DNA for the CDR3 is TGCAGTGCTTATGAGCAGTTCTTC. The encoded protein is CSAYEQFF.